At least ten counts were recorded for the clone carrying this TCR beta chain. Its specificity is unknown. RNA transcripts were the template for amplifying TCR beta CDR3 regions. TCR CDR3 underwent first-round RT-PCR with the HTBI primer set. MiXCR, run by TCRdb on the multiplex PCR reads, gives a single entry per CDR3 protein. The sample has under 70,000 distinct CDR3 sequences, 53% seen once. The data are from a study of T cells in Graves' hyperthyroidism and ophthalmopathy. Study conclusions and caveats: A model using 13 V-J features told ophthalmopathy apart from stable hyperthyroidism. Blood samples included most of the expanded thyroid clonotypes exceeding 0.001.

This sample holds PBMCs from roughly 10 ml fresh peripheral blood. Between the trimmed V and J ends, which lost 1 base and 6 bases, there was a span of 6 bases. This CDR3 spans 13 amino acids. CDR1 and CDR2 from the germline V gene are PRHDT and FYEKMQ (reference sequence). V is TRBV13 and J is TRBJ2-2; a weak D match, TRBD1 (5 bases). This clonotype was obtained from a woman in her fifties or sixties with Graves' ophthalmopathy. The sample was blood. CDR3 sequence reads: CASSLVGAGELFF. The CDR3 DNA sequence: TGTGCCAGCAGCTTAGTAGGGGCCGGGGAGCTGTTTTTT.